A selection of T cell receptor beta chains follows, all from one sample in a study of cytomegalovirus exposure and HLA in healthy donors. Sequenced by immunoSEQ multiplex PCR; TCRdb stores in-frame clones only, minus some. The profile shows over 85,000 clones, more than 75% of them singletons. Sequenced material: PBMCs. The receptors originated from a man aged 40-50 years in good health and CMV-seronegative. CDR3s include the opening cysteine and the closing phenylalanine or tryptophan. A D gene is named only where the DNA matches it firmly. The size of a clone is reported for some rows only, either as once, few or many, or as a class for expanded clones.

CASSEYNRIAFF | TGTGCCAGCAGCGAGTACAACAGGATCGCTTTCTTT | TRBJ1-1 | NA | TRBV11-2 | 12 | NA
CASSFGQSNQPQHF | TGTGCCAGCAGCTTTGGACAGAGCAATCAGCCCCAGCATTTT | TRBJ1-5 | NA | TRBV7-9 | 14 | NA
CASSQTGGYNSPLHF | TGTGCCAGCAGCCAGACAGGGGGATATAATTCACCCCTCCACTTT | TRBJ1-6 | TRBD1 | TRBV5-4 | 15 | NA
CASSRYDNEQYF | TGTGCCAGCAGCCGGTATGACAACGAGCAGTACTTC | TRBJ2-7 | NA | TRBV7-2 | 12 | NA
CASSYEGADGYTF | TGTGCCAGCAGTTATGAGGGGGCAGATGGCTACACCTTC | TRBJ1-2 | TRBD1 | TRBV6-5 | 13 | NA
CASSSTGGPGHF | TGTGCCAGCAGTTCCACAGGGGGCCCTGGGCATTTT | TRBJ1-5 | TRBD1 | TRBV27 | 12 | NA
CSVGQSYEQYF | TGCAGCGTAGGACAGTCCTACGAGCAGTACTTC | TRBJ2-7 | NA | TRBV29-1 | 11 | NA
CASRGGSSYNEQFF | TGTGCCAGTAGAGGGGGCAGCTCCTACAATGAGCAGTTCTTC | TRBJ2-1 | TRBD1 | TRBV2 | 14 | NA
CASSSAGGPVDTQYF | TGTGCCAGCAGTTCAGCGGGGGGGCCGGTAGATACGCAGTATTTT | TRBJ2-3 | TRBD2 | TRBV6-5 | 15 | NA
CAWSVQVGYTF | TGTGCCTGGAGTGTACAGGTTGGCTACACCTTC | TRBJ1-2 | NA | TRBV30 | 11 | NA
CSVEDAGDIQYF | TGCAGCGTTGAAGATGCAGGGGACATTCAGTACTTC | TRBJ2-4 | NA | TRBV29-1 | 12 | NA
CAISGSTGSGYTF | TGTGCCATCAGTGGATCTACAGGGTCCGGCTACACCTTC | TRBJ1-2 | NA | TRBV10-3 | 13 | NA
CASSPGTTNEKLFF | TGCGCCAGCAGCCCAGGGACAACTAATGAAAAACTGTTTTTT | TRBJ1-4 | NA | TRBV4-3 | 14 | NA
CASSPLTEGYGYTF | TGTGCCAGCTCACCATTAACGGAGGGCTATGGCTACACCTTC | TRBJ1-2 | NA | TRBV18 | 14 | NA
CASRSGGPVETQYF | TGTGCCAGCAGATCGGGGGGGCCGGTAGAGACCCAGTACTTC | TRBJ2-5 | TRBD2 | TRBV2 | 14 | NA
CASSEPGFYEQYF | TGTGCCAGCAGTGAACCAGGGTTCTACGAGCAGTACTTC | TRBJ2-7 | NA | TRBV25-1 | 13 | NA
CASSPSGTGGKSEAFF | TGTGCCAGCAGCCCCTCCGGGACAGGGGGCAAATCTGAAGCTTTCTTT | TRBJ1-1 | TRBD1 | TRBV7-9 | 16 | NA
CASRTGTGGLETQYF | TGTGCCAGCAGGACCGGGACAGGAGGTTTAGAGACCCAGTACTTC | TRBJ2-5 | TRBD1 | TRBV28 | 15 | NA
CASVGTSTGELFF | TGTGCCAGTGTCGGGACTTCCACCGGGGAGCTGTTTTTT | TRBJ2-2 | NA | TRBV19 | 13 | NA
CSVEAGETQYF | TGCAGCGTTGAAGCAGGAGAGACCCAGTACTTC | TRBJ2-5 | NA | TRBV29-1 | 11 | NA
CASNFDRETGELFF | TGTGCCAGCAACTTCGACAGGGAAACCGGGGAGCTGTTTTTT | TRBJ2-2 | TRBD1 | TRBV6-1 | 14 | NA
CASSENLAQALPSQHF | TGTGCCAGCAGTGAAAATTTGGCACAGGCGCTCCCTTCCCAGCATTTT | TRBJ1-5 | NA | TRBV6-1 | 16 | NA
CASSFPAGGYTF | TGTGCCAGCAGCTTTCCTGCAGGTGGCTACACCTTC | TRBJ1-2 | NA | TRBV5-4 | 12 | NA
CASSLSWDRQLEQYF | TGTGCCAGCAGTTTATCGTGGGACAGACAGTTAGAGCAGTACTTC | TRBJ2-7 | TRBD1 | TRBV27 | 15 | NA
CAWSVDAGSHGYTF | TGTGCCTGGAGTGTAGACGCAGGGTCGCATGGCTACACCTTC | TRBJ1-2 | NA | TRBV30 | 14 | NA
CATSARQGGNQPQHF | TGTGCCACCAGCGCGCGACAGGGAGGCAATCAGCCCCAGCATTTT | TRBJ1-5 | TRBD1 | TRBV15 | 15 | NA
CASSLVDSLSTEAFF | TGTGCCAGCAGCTTAGTTGACAGTCTGTCGACTGAAGCTTTCTTT | TRBJ1-1 | NA | TRBV7-2 | 15 | NA
CASGPGQTSTDTQYF | TGTGCTAGTGGGCCCGGACAGACGAGCACAGATACGCAGTATTTT | TRBJ2-3 | NA | TRBV12-5 | 15 | NA
CATSGGQETQYF | TGTGCAACTAGCGGGGGTCAAGAGACCCAGTACTTC | TRBJ2-5 | TRBD2 | TRBV6-6 | 12 | few
CASSPSRRDNEQFF | TGTGCCAGCAGCCCGTCCAGGCGGGACAATGAGCAGTTCTTC | TRBJ2-1 | NA | TRBV7-2 | 14 | NA
CASSLVPGEQYF | TGTGCCAGCAGCTTAGTTCCCGGCGAGCAGTACTTC | TRBJ2-7 | NA | TRBV7-8 | 12 | NA
CARHRGYNYGYTF | TGTGCCAGGCACAGGGGATATAACTATGGCTACACCTTC | TRBJ1-2 | TRBD1 | TRBV27 | 13 | NA
CASSQTRTGLGYGYTF | TGCGCCAGCAGCCAAACCCGGACAGGGTTGGGGTATGGCTACACCTTC | TRBJ1-2 | TRBD1 | TRBV4-1 | 16 | NA
CASSLAGGIVGTEAFF | TGTGCCAGCAGCTTGGCAGGGGGCATAGTAGGGACTGAAGCTTTCTTT | TRBJ1-1 | TRBD1 | TRBV5-4 | 16 | NA
CASSPSLGGQETQYF | TGTGCCAGCAGCCCCTCTTTGGGGGGCCAAGAGACCCAGTACTTC | TRBJ2-5 | NA | TRBV11-2 | 15 | NA
CASSVDGTNEKLFF | TGTGCCAGCAGCGTAGATGGCACTAATGAAAAACTGTTTTTT | TRBJ1-4 | NA | TRBV9 | 14 | NA
CASSYSSGTLYGYTF | TGTGCCAGCAGTTACTCCTCCGGGACACTTTATGGCTACACCTTC | TRBJ1-2 | NA | TRBV6-5 | 15 | NA
CASSELAGGPDTQYF | TGTGCCAGCAGCGAACTAGCGGGGGGCCCAGATACGCAGTATTTT | TRBJ2-3 | TRBD2 | TRBV9 | 15 | NA
CASSLDGFEGEQYF | TGTGCCAGCAGCTTAGACGGGTTTGAAGGCGAGCAGTACTTC | TRBJ2-7 | NA | TRBV7-3 | 14 | NA
CAWSVMDTGDGYTF | TGTGCCTGGAGTGTGATGGATACAGGGGATGGCTACACCTTC | TRBJ1-2 | TRBD1 | TRBV30 | 14 | few
CASSPGQIVGGYTF | TGTGCCAGCAGCCCTGGACAGATTGTTGGGGGCTACACCTTC | TRBJ1-2 | NA | TRBV7-2 | 14 | NA
CAWPGGSPLHF | TGTGCCTGGCCCGGGGGGTCACCCCTCCACTTT | TRBJ1-6 | NA | TRBV30 | 11 | NA
CASSVEGARNEKLFF | TGTGCCAGCAGCGTAGAGGGGGCGCGAAACGAAAAACTGTTTTTT | TRBJ1-4 | TRBD1 | TRBV9 | 15 | NA
CASSQLGGDTEAFF | TGTGCCAGCAGCCAGCTTGGAGGAGACACTGAAGCTTTCTTT | TRBJ1-1 | NA | TRBV7-9 | 14 | NA
CASSLGTGADYGYTF | TGTGCCAGCAGCTTAGGGACAGGGGCGGACTATGGCTACACCTTC | TRBJ1-2 | TRBD1 | TRBV7-6 | 15 | NA
CASSSNPGVTEAFF | TGTGCCAGCAGTTCGAACCCAGGGGTCACTGAAGCTTTCTTT | TRBJ1-1 | NA | TRBV2 | 14 | NA
CASSVGTQGGRAEAFF | TGTGCCAGCAGTGTAGGCACCCAAGGGGGTAGAGCTGAAGCTTTCTTT | TRBJ1-1 | NA | TRBV2 | 16 | NA
CASSMTTGMGELFF | TGTGCCAGCAGTATGACGACAGGGATGGGGGAGCTGTTTTTT | TRBJ2-2 | TRBD1 | TRBV27 | 14 | NA
CASTWDNGNTIYF | TGTGCCAGCACCTGGGACAACGGGAACACCATATATTTT | TRBJ1-3 | NA | TRBV6-6 | 13 | few
CASSRDRGHGNTIYF | TGTGCCAGCAGCCGGGACAGAGGGCATGGAAACACCATATATTTT | TRBJ1-3 | TRBD1 | TRBV4-2 | 15 | NA
CASSPRGGGSDLSEQYF | TGTGCCAGCAGCCCAAGGGGTGGGGGCAGCGACCTTTCCGAGCAGTACTTC | TRBJ2-7 | NA | TRBV13 | 17 | NA
CASSYRGQGFGEKLFF | TGCGCCAGCAGCTATCGCGGACAGGGGTTCGGTGAAAAACTGTTTTTT | TRBJ1-4 | TRBD1 | TRBV5-1 | 16 | NA
CASSQDMRNVLYGYTF | TGCGCCAGCAGCCAAGATATGAGGAATGTTTTATATGGCTACACCTTC | TRBJ1-2 | NA | TRBV4-1 | 16 | NA
CASSQQGVGTEAFF | TGTGCCAGCAGCCAGCAGGGGGTTGGCACTGAAGCTTTCTTT | TRBJ1-1 | TRBD1 | TRBV11-2 | 14 | NA
CASSSTSYEQYF | TGTGCCAGCAGCTCGACTTCCTACGAGCAGTACTTC | TRBJ2-7 | NA | TRBV7-2 | 12 | NA
CASSFGQGDYGYTF | TGTGCCAGCAGCTTCGGACAGGGGGACTATGGCTACACCTTC | TRBJ1-2 | TRBD1 | TRBV9 | 14 | NA
CASSHSGRTSGNTDTQYF | TGCGCCAGCAGCCATTCAGGGAGGACTAGCGGAAACACAGATACGCAGTATTTT | TRBJ2-3 | TRBD2 | TRBV4-1 | 18 | NA
CSAGEGSNQPQHF | TGCAGCGCGGGAGAGGGAAGCAATCAGCCCCAGCATTTT | TRBJ1-5 | NA | TRBV29-1 | 13 | NA
CASSSTTGPYNEQFF | TGCGCCAGCAGCTCGACGACAGGGCCCTACAATGAGCAGTTCTTC | TRBJ2-1 | TRBD1 | TRBV5-1 | 15 | NA
CASRGQWSSYNEQFF | TGTGCCAGCAGAGGACAGTGGAGCTCCTACAATGAGCAGTTCTTC | TRBJ2-1 | NA | TRBV6-6 | 15 | NA